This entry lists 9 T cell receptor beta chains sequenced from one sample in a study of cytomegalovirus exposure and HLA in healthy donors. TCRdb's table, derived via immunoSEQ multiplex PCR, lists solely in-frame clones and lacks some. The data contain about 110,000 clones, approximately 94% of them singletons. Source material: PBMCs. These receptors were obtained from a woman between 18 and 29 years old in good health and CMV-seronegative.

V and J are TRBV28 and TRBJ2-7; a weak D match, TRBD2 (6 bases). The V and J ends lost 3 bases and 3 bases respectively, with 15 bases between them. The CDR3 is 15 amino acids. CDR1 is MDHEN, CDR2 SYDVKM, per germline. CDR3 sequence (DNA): TGTGCCAGCAGTTTCACCGGGACTGCCCTCTACGAGCAGTACTTC. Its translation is CASSFTGTALYEQYF.

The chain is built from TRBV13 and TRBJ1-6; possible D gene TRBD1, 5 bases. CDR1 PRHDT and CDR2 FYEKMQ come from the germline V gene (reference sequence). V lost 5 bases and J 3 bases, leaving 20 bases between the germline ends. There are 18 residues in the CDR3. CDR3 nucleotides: TGTGCCAGCAGCCACGGACAACTTCTTGGGAACTATAATTCACCCCTCCACTTT. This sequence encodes CASSHGQLLGNYNSPLHF. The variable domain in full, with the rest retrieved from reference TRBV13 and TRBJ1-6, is AAGVIQSPRHLIKEKRETATLKCYPIPRHDTVYWYQQGPGQDPQFLISFYEKMQSDKGSIPDRFSAQQFSDYHSELNMSSLELGDSALYFCASSHGQLLGNYNSPLHFGNGTRLTVT.

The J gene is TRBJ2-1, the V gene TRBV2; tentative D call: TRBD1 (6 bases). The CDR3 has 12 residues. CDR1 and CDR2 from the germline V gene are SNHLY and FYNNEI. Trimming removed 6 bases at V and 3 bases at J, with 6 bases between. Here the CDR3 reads CASRDSYNEQFF. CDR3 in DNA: TGTGCCAGCAGGGACAGCTACAATGAGCAGTTCTTC.

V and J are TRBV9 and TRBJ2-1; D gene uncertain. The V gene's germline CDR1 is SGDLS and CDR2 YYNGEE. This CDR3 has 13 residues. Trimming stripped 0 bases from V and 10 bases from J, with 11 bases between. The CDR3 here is CASSVAPNYEQFF. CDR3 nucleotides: TGTGCCAGCAGCGTAGCCCCTAACTACGAGCAGTTCTTC.

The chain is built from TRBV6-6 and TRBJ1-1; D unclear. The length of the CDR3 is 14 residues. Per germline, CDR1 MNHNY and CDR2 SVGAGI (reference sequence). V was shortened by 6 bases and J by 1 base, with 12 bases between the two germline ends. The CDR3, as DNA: TGTGCCAGCAGCCCAATGACTGAGAACACTGAAGCTTTCTTT. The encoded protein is CASSPMTENTEAFF.

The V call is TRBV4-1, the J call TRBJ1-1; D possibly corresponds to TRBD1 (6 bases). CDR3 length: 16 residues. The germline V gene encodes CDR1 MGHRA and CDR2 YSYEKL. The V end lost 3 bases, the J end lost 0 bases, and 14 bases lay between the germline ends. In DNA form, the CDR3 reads TGCGCCAGCAGCCATCTCGAGGGGGTGATGAACACTGAAGCTTTCTTT. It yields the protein CASSHLEGVMNTEAFF.

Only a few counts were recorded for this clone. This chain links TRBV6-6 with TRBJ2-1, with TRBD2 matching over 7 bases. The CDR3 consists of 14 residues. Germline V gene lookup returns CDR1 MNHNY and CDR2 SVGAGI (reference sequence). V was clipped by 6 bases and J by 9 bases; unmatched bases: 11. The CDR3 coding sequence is TGTGCCAGCAGCTCCCCCTCCGCGGGGGTTGAGCAGTTCTTC. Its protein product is CASSSPSAGVEQFF.

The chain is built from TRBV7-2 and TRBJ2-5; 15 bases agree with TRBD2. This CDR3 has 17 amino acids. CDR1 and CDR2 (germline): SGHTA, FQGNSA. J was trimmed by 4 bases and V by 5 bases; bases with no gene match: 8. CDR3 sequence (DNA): TGTGCCAGCAGCCCGACGGGACTAGCGGGGGGACGAGAGACCCAGTACTTC. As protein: CASSPTGLAGGRETQYF. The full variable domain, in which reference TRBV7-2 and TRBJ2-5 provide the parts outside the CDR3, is GAGVSQSPSNKVTEKGKDVELRCDPISGHTALYWYRQSLGQGLEFLIYFQGNSAPDKSGLPSDRFSAERTGGSVSTLTIQRTQQEDSAVYLCASSPTGLAGGRETQYFGPGTRLLVL.

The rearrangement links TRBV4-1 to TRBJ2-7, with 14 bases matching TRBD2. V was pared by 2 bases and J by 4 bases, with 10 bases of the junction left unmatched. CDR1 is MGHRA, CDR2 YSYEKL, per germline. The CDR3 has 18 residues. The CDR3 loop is CASSQRLGTSGGLYEQYF. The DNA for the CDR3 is TGCGCCAGCAGCCAAAGGTTGGGGACTAGCGGGGGCTTGTACGAGCAGTACTTC.